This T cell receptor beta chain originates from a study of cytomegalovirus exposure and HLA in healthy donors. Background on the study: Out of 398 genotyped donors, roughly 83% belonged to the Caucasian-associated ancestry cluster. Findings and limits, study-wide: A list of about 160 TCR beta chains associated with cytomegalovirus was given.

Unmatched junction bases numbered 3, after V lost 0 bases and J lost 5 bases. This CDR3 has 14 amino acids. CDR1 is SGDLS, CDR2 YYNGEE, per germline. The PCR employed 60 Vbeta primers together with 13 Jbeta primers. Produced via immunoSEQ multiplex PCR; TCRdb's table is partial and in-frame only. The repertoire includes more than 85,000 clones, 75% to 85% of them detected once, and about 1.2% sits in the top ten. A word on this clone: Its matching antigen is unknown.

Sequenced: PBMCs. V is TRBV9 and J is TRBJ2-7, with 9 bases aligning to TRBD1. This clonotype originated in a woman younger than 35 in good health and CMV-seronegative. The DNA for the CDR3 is TGTGCCAGCAGCGTAGAACAGGGGGCCCACGAGCAGTACTTC. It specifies CASSVEQGAHEQYF.